This TCR beta chain was documented in a study of Graves' ophthalmopathy and Graves' hyperthyroidism. Regarding the study as a whole: Ophthalmopathy cases were distinguished from stable hyperthyroidism by a 13-signature model, reaching about 85% sensitivity and around 81% specificity.

Amplified material comprised TCR beta CDR3 regions derived from RNA transcripts. First-round RT-PCR employed HTBI primers, with a second-round multiplex PCR after it. TCRdb called the multiplex PCR reads again in MiXCR, with one record for every CDR3 protein. This repertoire shows around 470,000 distinct CDR3 sequences, approximately 15% found once; its top ten account for roughly 9.8%. This CDR3 contains 17 residues. J was trimmed by 2 bases and V by 2 bases; bases with no gene match: 4. The germline gives CDR1 SGHNT, CDR2 YYREEE (reference sequence). All donors with ophthalmopathy were recorded as having moderate-to-severe activity, CAS ≥3, NOSPECS ≥4 and a duration under 3 months. This clonotype was observed a handful of times. Its antigen remains unknown.

Sequencing input: blood. This receptor was taken from a woman aged 30 to 39 with Graves' ophthalmopathy. The genes are TRBV5-4 and TRBJ2-2, with 12 bases matching TRBD1. This chain's CDR3 is CASSFRDRGLNTGELFF. The DNA of the CDR3 is TGTGCCAGCAGCTTCCGGGACAGGGGGCTTAACACCGGGGAGCTGTTTTTT.